The 32 T cell receptor beta chains below were found in one sample sequenced in a study of T cells in Graves' hyperthyroidism and ophthalmopathy. From RNA transcripts, TCR beta CDR3 regions were amplified. A set of HTBI primers served as the primers for a first-round RT-PCR of the TCR CDR3. Each CDR3 protein is one row after TCRdb ran MiXCR on the multiplex PCR reads. The sample lists 480,000 or so distinct CDR3 sequences, around 43% occurring once. The sequenced sample consisted of peripheral blood or thyroid tissue (not recorded which). These receptors all come from an adult woman with Graves' disease, either hyperthyroidism or ophthalmopathy (not recorded which).

This clonotype was detected many times. The V and J genes are TRBV20-1 and TRBJ1-1, with D perhaps TRBD1 (5 bases). The CDR3 contains 13 residues. Trimming stripped 1 base from V and 7 bases from J, with 13 bases between. Per the germline V gene, CDR1 is DFQATT and CDR2 is SNEGSKA (reference sequence). In DNA form, the CDR3 reads TGCAGTGCTAGAGGGGGTCGAGGGGATGAAGCTTTCTTT. This sequence encodes CSARGGRGDEAFF.

V and J are TRBV14 and TRBJ1-2; D remains ambiguous. The CDR3 length is 14 residues. The germline V gene encodes CDR1 SGHDN and CDR2 FVKESK. Trimming cost V 8 bases and J 7 bases, with 20 bases left between them. The CDR3 sequence is CASSPLPEPSGYTF. The CDR3, as DNA: TGTGCCAGCTCACCACTCCCTGAGCCAAGTGGCTACACCTTC.

At least ten counts were recorded for this clonotype. The CDR3 nucleotides are TGCGCCAGCAGACAGGGGAGCAACGAGCAGTACTTC. Protein product: CASRQGSNEQYF. The gene calls are TRBV5-1 and TRBJ2-7; 7 bases line up with TRBD1. Germline assignment: CDR1 SGHRS and CDR2 YFSETQ. V dropped 5 bases and J dropped 5; count of bases not matched to a gene: 4. The CDR3 runs to 12 residues.

V is TRBV4-2 and J is TRBJ1-6; a weak D match, TRBD1 (5 bases). V gave up 5 bases and J gave up 14 bases, with 16 bases separating them. Germline-derived CDR1 and CDR2 are LGHNA and YNFKEQ. The CDR3 contains 13 residues. The CDR3: CASSTGARPSLHF. The CDR3 DNA reads TGTGCCAGCAGCACCGGGGCCAGACCTTCCCTCCACTTT.

The chain uses TRBV19 and TRBJ2-5; 12 bases are shared with TRBD2. V lost 4 bases, J lost 5 bases, and 5 bases stayed unmatched. There are 15 residues in the CDR3. Germline CDR1 is LNHDA and CDR2 is SQIVND (reference sequence). CDR3 sequence (DNA): TGTGCCAGTAGTAGCGGACTAGCGGGAACGGAGACCCAGTACTTC. Amino acid sequence: CASSSGLAGTETQYF.

This clonotype was found a few times. The V gene is TRBV15, the J gene TRBJ2-5; D gene ambiguous. Germline V lookup: CDR1 LNHNV, CDR2 YYDKDF (reference sequence). There are 11 residues in the CDR3. The V end was cut by 4 bases, the J end by 4 bases, with 4 bases between. CDR3 loop: CATSTLETQYF. The DNA for the CDR3 is TGTGCCACCAGCACCTTAGAGACCCAGTACTTC.

V gene TRBV10-3 combines with J gene TRBJ2-7; 7 bases are shared with TRBD1. The V gene's germline CDR1 is ENHRY and CDR2 SYGVKD. This CDR3 comprises 14 residues. V trimming: 6 bases; J trimming: 0 bases; junction bases outside the gene matches: 5. The CDR3 sequence: CAISRTGSSYEQYF. The CDR3 DNA reads as TGTGCCATCAGCAGGACAGGAAGCTCCTACGAGCAGTACTTC.

The V gene is TRBV19, the J gene TRBJ1-2; possible D gene TRBD1, 5 bases. Per germline, CDR1 LNHDA and CDR2 SQIVND (reference sequence). V lost 8 bases and J lost 8, with 18 bases in between. CDR3 length: 13 residues. CDR3 residues: CASRLDSQIGYTF. The CDR3 DNA sequence: TGTGCCAGTCGCCTCGACAGTCAAATCGGCTACACCTTC.

The gene calls are TRBV2 and TRBJ2-3; no definite D call. Germline V lookup: CDR1 SNHLY, CDR2 FYNNEI. This CDR3 contains 17 residues. Trimming took off 4 bases at V and 0 bases at J, with 17 bases between the two ends. CDR3 coding DNA: TGTGCCAGCAGTGTAAGAACAGATCCCCTTAGCACAGATACGCAGTATTTT. Its protein is CASSVRTDPLSTDTQYF.

The rearrangement joins TRBV7-2 to TRBJ2-5, with D perhaps given as TRBD1 or TRBD2 (6 bases each). Germline CDR1 SGHTA, CDR2 FQGNSA. With 8 bases removed from V and 4 bases from J, the gap between germline ends came to 14 bases. This CDR3 spans 13 amino acids. The CDR3 spells CASRQGTLETQYF. In DNA form, the CDR3 reads TGTGCCAGCCGGCAGGGGACTTTAGAGACCCAGTACTTC.

The chain links TRBV20-1 to TRBJ1-5, with D unclear. CDR1 is DFQATT and CDR2 is SNEGSKA in the germline V gene (reference sequence). V lost 0 bases, J lost 7 bases, and 7 bases lay in between. The CDR3 length is 12 residues. CDR3 sequence (DNA): TGCAGTGCTAGAGACGGCGCGCAGCCCCAGCATTTT. Translating it yields CSARDGAQPQHF.

This clonotype was detected only a few times. The rearrangement joins TRBV7-3 to TRBJ2-7; either TRBD1 or TRBD2 may fit D (6 bases each). Germline V gene data show CDR1 as SGHTA and CDR2 as FQGTGA. This CDR3 is 14 amino acids long. Trimming shortened V by 2 bases and J by 4 bases, and 12 bases separated the two germline ends. CDR3 in amino acids: CASSLQGGGYEQYF. CDR3 nucleotides: TGTGCCAGCAGCTTACAAGGGGGAGGTTACGAGCAGTACTTC. The entire variable domain, with the rest obtained from reference TRBV7-3 and TRBJ2-7, is as follows: GAGVSQTPSNKVTEKGKYVELRCDPISGHTALYWYRQSLGQGPEFLIYFQGTGAADDSGLPNDRFFAVRPEGSVSTLKIQRTERGDSAVYLCASSLQGGGYEQYFGPGTRLTVT.

This clonotype occurred a few times. A much more abundant neighbour one base away suggests this may be a read error. This is likely a read error, given that the CDR3 carries no conserved phenylalanine or tryptophan at its end. The chain recombines TRBV29-1 with TRBJ1-1; D is ambiguous. Germline CDR1 SQVTM, CDR2 ANQGSEA. Trimming cost V 5 bases and J 5 bases, with 12 bases left between them. There are 12 residues in the CDR3. CDR3: CSVSERETEAFL. The CDR3 DNA is TGCAGCGTTTCTGAGAGAGAGACTGAAGCTTTCCTT.

This clonotype has at least ten counts. The chain combines TRBV7-8 with TRBJ1-1; 11 bases align to TRBD1. Germline CDR1 reads SGHVS; CDR2 reads FQNEAQ. Trimming at V came to 5 bases and at J to 3 bases, leaving 5 bases not matched to a gene. The CDR3 length is 15 residues. The CDR3 DNA sequence: TGTGCCAGCAGCAGGGACAGGGGGTTGGACACTGAAGCTTTCTTT. It codes for CASSRDRGLDTEAFF.

Notes on this clonotype: This may be a read error: a much more frequent sequence differs by one nucleotide. The chain uses TRBV10-3 and TRBJ1-2; D is possibly TRBD1 (5 bases). The germline V gene has CDR1 ENHRY and CDR2 SYGVKD. This CDR3 is built from 13 residues. Trimming cost V 5 bases and J 6 bases, with 13 bases left between them. This chain's CDR3 is CAISLSGDDGYTF. DNA of the CDR3: TGTGCCATCAGTCTCTCCGGGGACGATGGCTACACCTTC.

This sequence joins TRBV20-1 and TRBJ2-5; D gene ambiguous. The CDR3 is made up of 11 amino acids. V lost 3 bases, J lost 9 bases, and 11 bases lay in between. Germline CDR1 and CDR2: DFQATT and SNEGSKA (reference sequence). CDR3 region: CSASNNQPQYF. The CDR3 nucleotides read TGCAGTGCTAGCAACAATCAGCCCCAGTACTTC.

This clonotype appeared many times. The rearrangement links TRBV9 to TRBJ1-3; D gene uncertain. The CDR3 length is 17 residues. Germline assignment: CDR1 SGDLS and CDR2 YYNGEE. The V end lost 0 bases, the J end lost 0 bases, and 13 bases lay between the germline ends. The CDR3 bases are TGTGCCAGCAGCGTAGAAGGGCACTCCTTCTCTGGAAACACCATATATTTT. It codes for CASSVEGHSFSGNTIYF.

This clonotype was detected many times. This chain joins TRBV19 and TRBJ1-5; 9 bases are a match to TRBD1. The V gene end was trimmed by 7 bases and the J gene end by 6 bases; junction bases not matched to a gene: 10. Germline values: CDR1 LNHDA, CDR2 SQIVND (reference sequence). The CDR3 spans 15 residues. CDR3 coding DNA: TGTGCCAGTATGAAGGCGGGGACAGGGACTCAGCCCCAGCATTTT. Encoded protein: CASMKAGTGTQPQHF.

The rearrangement links TRBV12-3 or TRBV12-4 to TRBJ1-5; D is unclear. The CDR3 runs to 15 residues. V was cut by 8 bases and J by 2 bases, with 16 bases left in between. The CDR3 spells CASYPLPHRNQPQHF. The CDR3 nucleotides are TGTGCCAGCTACCCTCTACCTCACCGCAATCAGCCCCAGCATTTT.

This clonotype was found a few times. J is TRBJ1-1 and V is TRBV10-3, with 10 bases identical to TRBD1. The CDR3 loop spans 14 amino acids. The germline V gene has CDR1 ENHRY and CDR2 SYGVKD. Trimming removed 8 bases from V and 4 bases from J; junction bases left unmatched: 7. As DNA, the CDR3 is TGTGCCATCCGCAAGGGACAGGGGATCACTGAAGCTTTCTTT. Protein sequence: CAIRKGQGITEAFF.

Concerning this clonotype: Sequence at one end of the junction differs from germline and may be a read error. The rearrangement links TRBV5-1 to TRBJ1-4, with D possibly being TRBD1 (6 bases). The CDR3 loop spans 15 amino acids. CDR1 and CDR2 from the germline V gene are SGHRS and YFSETQ. CDR3 protein: CASSPRDTRGEKLFF. In DNA form, the CDR3 reads TGTGCCAGCAGCCCAAGGGACACGAGGGGTGAAAAACTGTTTTTT.

V is TRBV10-3 and J is TRBJ2-7; the D is unclear. From germline, CDR1 is ENHRY and CDR2 SYGVKD. Trimming removed 6 bases from V and 1 base from J, with 13 bases in between. The CDR3 is 14 amino acids. The CDR3 bases are TGTGCCATCAGAACGGACCCGAAATCCTACGAGCAGTACTTC. Protein product: CAIRTDPKSYEQYF.

About this clonotype itself: Given a much more abundant clone one base away, this may be a read error. In this CDR3 the conserved last residue, phenylalanine or tryptophan, is missing, so a read error is likely. The chain joins TRBV2 to TRBJ2-7, with D tentatively TRBD1 (5 bases). Germline V gives CDR1 SNHLY, CDR2 FYNNEI. This CDR3 region has 16 residues. CDR3 sequence reads: CASSQDGRALHYEQYL. The CDR3 DNA reads as TGCGCCAGCAGCCAAGATGGCAGGGCTTTACACTACGAGCAGTACCTC.

This clonotype was detected many times. V usage is TRBV2 and J usage is TRBJ1-4, with unresolved D. Deletions cut 7 bases from V and 5 bases from J, with 11 bases between. The CDR3 loop spans 13 amino acids. Germline CDR1 and CDR2: SNHLY and FYNNEI. In DNA form, the CDR3 reads TGTGCCAGCACGAGGACCTTAAATGAAAAACTGTTTTTT. Protein product: CASTRTLNEKLFF. Based on the CDR3 plus reference TRBV2 and TRBJ1-4, the full variable domain is EPEVTQTPSHQVTQMGQEVILRCVPISNHLYFYWYRQILGQKVEFLVSFYNNEISEKSEIFDDQFSVERPDGSNFTLKIRSTKLEDSAMYFCASTRTLNEKLFFGSGTQLSVL.

J is TRBJ2-5 and V is TRBV12-3 or TRBV12-4; TRBD2 aligns across 9 bases. This CDR3 has 15 residues. J lost 6 bases, V lost 5 bases, and 10 bases had no gene match. CDR3 loop: CASSPGLARGKTQYF. The DNA of the CDR3 is TGTGCCAGCAGTCCCGGACTAGCGAGAGGAAAGACCCAGTACTTC.

This clonotype was seen a handful of times. The chain employs TRBV2 and TRBJ2-7, with a weak D call TRBD1 (5 bases). CDR1 is SNHLY and CDR2 is FYNNEI in the germline V gene. CDR3 size: 13 residues. The germline V and J ends were trimmed by 3 bases and 6 bases, with 12 bases remaining between them. The CDR3 protein is CASSEGGQGEQYF. CDR3 DNA: TGTGCCAGCAGTGAGGGTGGCCAGGGCGAGCAGTACTTC.

Of note for this clonotype: Germline and junction disagree at one end, which may indicate a read error. The chain has TRBV9 and TRBJ2-5; the match to TRBD1 covers 9 bases. This CDR3 has 15 residues. Germline V gene lookup returns CDR1 SGDLS and CDR2 YYNGEE. Here the CDR3 reads CASSVDRGVQEIQYF. CDR3 DNA: TGTGCCAGCAGCGTGGACAGGGGCGTCCAAGAGATCCAGTACTTC.

Concerning this clonotype: Compared with germline, one end of the junction differs, possibly owing to a read error. This sequence joins TRBV2 and TRBJ1-1; possible D gene TRBD1, 5 bases. This CDR3 comprises 15 residues. CDR1 and CDR2 from the germline V gene are SNHLY and FYNNEI. In DNA, the CDR3 is TGTGCCTGCAGTGATCAGGTAGGGGTAGGGACTGAAGCTTTCTTT. Translation: CACSDQVGVGTEAFF.

V gene TRBV20-1 combines with J gene TRBJ2-5; possibly TRBD1 for D (6 bases). The CDR3 runs to 12 residues. Trimming took 6 bases from V and 5 from J, leaving 13 bases between them. Germline loops: CDR1 DFQATT, CDR2 SNEGSKA (reference sequence). The CDR3 is CSAWGQGETQYF. CDR3 in DNA: TGCAGTGCGTGGGGGCAAGGGGAGACCCAGTACTTC.

This chain connects TRBV12-3 or TRBV12-4 to TRBJ1-1; D gene uncertain. Trimming removed 6 bases from V and 8 bases from J, with 10 bases in between. This CDR3 contains 11 residues. The chain's CDR3 is CASRMGTEAFF. In nucleotides, the CDR3 is TGTGCCAGCAGGATGGGAACAGAAGCTTTCTTT.

The table lists this clonotype with many counts. V usage is TRBV27 and J usage is TRBJ1-6; TRBD1 is a possible D gene (5 bases). V was clipped by 2 bases and J by 8 bases, with 10 bases between them. From germline, CDR1 is MNHEY and CDR2 SMNVEV (reference sequence). The CDR3 consists of 14 residues. CDR3 nucleotides: TGTGCCAGCAGTTTAGGGGGTGAGGATTCACCCCTCCACTTT. Its protein product is CASSLGGEDSPLHF.

This clonotype was seen ten or more times. At one end the junction does not follow the germline gene, possibly because of a read error. The chain links TRBV5-1 to TRBJ1-1; D is perhaps TRBD1 (6 bases). From germline, CDR1 is SGHRS and CDR2 YFSETQ. This CDR3 has 13 residues. DNA for the CDR3: TGTGCCAGCAGCCAGACAGGGAACACTGAAGCTTTCTTT. Translation: CASSQTGNTEAFF. Combining the CDR3 with reference TRBV5-1 and TRBJ1-1 gives the whole variable domain KAGVTQTPRYLIKTRGQQVTLSCSPISGHRSVSWYQQTPGQGLQFLFEYFSETQRNKGNFPGRFSGRQFSNSRSEMNVSTLELGDSALYLCASSQTGNTEAFFGQGTRLTVV.